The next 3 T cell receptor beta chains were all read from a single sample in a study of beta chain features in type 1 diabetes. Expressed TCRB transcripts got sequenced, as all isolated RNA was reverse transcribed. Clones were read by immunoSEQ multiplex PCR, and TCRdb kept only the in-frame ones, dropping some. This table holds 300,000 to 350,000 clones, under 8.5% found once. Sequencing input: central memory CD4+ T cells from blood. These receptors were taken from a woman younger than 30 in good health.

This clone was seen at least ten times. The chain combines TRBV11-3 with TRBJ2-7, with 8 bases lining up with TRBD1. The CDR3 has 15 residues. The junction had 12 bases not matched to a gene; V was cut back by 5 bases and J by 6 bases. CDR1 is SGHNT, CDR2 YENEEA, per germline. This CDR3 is CASSDGTGRAGEQYF. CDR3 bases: TGTGCCAGCAGCGATGGGACAGGCCGGGCCGGCGAGCAGTACTTC.

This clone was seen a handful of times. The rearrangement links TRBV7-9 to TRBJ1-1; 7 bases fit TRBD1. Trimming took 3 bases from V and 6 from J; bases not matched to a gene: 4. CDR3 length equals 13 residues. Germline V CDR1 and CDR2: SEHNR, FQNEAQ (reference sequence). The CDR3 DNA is TGTGCCAGCAGCTTTATGCAGGGGGCTGAAGCTTTCTTT. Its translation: CASSFMQGAEAFF.

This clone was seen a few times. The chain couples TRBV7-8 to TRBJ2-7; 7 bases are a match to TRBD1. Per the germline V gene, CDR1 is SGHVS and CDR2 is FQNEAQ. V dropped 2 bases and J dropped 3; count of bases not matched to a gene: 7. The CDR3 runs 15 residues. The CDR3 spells CASSLPGDRVYEQYF. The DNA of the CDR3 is TGTGCCAGCAGCTTACCTGGCGACAGGGTCTACGAGCAGTACTTC.